This T cell receptor beta chain is drawn from a study of blood T cell repertoires in COVID-19. The assay was immunoSEQ multiplex PCR, and TCRdb's table has in-frame clones only and misses some. Found here are about 250,000 clones, approximately 90% of them singletons; the top ten hold around 0.91%. The CDR3 has 16 residues. The V segment lost 4 bases and the J segment 6 bases; nucleotides outside the gene matches: 10. From germline, CDR1 is SGHTS and CDR2 YDEGEE. This receptor was taken from a woman between 40 and 55 years old who had recovered from COVID-19. The genes are TRBV5-8 and TRBJ2-2; 9 nucleotides line up with TRBD2. Specimen: peripheral blood. Here the CDR3 reads CASSPLAGGPSGELFF. The CDR3 DNA sequence: TGTGCCAGCAGCCCGCTGGCGGGAGGGCCATCCGGGGAGCTGTTTTTT.